Presented here are 3 T cell receptor beta chains from one specimen sequenced in a study of graft-versus-host responses after intestinal transplantation. Profiled with immunoSEQ multiplex PCR; TCRdb holds only in-frame clones, not every one. The table shows 37,000 or so clones, with around 90% occurring only once. Sequencing used PBMCs, obtained almost 320 days after intestinal transplant. Receptors were obtained from a human patient who received an intestinal transplant, so some T cells may come from the graft donor.

This chain connects TRBV9 to TRBJ2-3, with no clear D. The V end lost 4 bases, the J end lost 4 bases, and 7 bases lay between the germline ends. This CDR3 comprises 12 residues. CDR1 is SGDLS, CDR2 YYNGEE, per germline. In DNA form, the CDR3 reads TGTGCCAGCAGCCCCGGGCCAGATACGCAGTATTTT. Protein sequence: CASSPGPDTQYF. Variable domain in full (rest from reference TRBV9 and TRBJ2-3): DSGVTQTPKHLITATGQRVTLRCSPRSGDLSVYWYQQSLDQGLQFLIQYYNGEERAKGNILERFSAQQFPDLHSELNLSSLELGDSALYFCASSPGPDTQYFGPGTRLTVL.

This clone was counted a single time. The chain is built from TRBV5-4 and TRBJ1-2, with 8 positions matching TRBD1. The CDR3 covers 15 residues. Germline assignment: CDR1 SGHNT and CDR2 YYREEE (reference sequence). V gave up 0 bases and J gave up 4 bases; unmatched junction bases: 5. In nucleotides, the CDR3 is TGTGCCAGCAGCTTGGGACAGGGGTTCGCCTATGGCTACACCTTC. Translation gives CASSLGQGFAYGYTF.

This clone was counted once. In DNA form, the CDR3 reads TGCGCCAGCAGCGATTCAGGGGGCTATGGCTACACCTTC. Its translation is CASSDSGGYGYTF. The J gene is TRBJ1-2, the V gene TRBV5-1; 7 positions agree with TRBD1. This CDR3 is built from 13 residues. Germline trimming cut 4 bases from V and 4 bases from J; bases unmatched to any gene: 4. Per germline, CDR1 SGHRS and CDR2 YFSETQ.